The 20 T cell receptor beta chains in this list originate from one sample, sequenced in a study of shared clonotypes between healthy human individuals. Sequenced by immunoSEQ multiplex PCR; TCRdb stores in-frame clones only, minus some. The data hold roughly 2.2 million clones, with around 92% observed a single time. Sequencing input: naive CD4+ T cells from PBMCs. The subset: CD45RA+ positively selected. These receptors all stem from a young man in good health. Some clones in this sample may be carry-over from other donors' samples.

This chain connects TRBV5-6 to TRBJ1-5; 7 nucleotides line up with TRBD1. V trimming: 6 bases; J trimming: 3 bases; junction bases outside the gene matches: 6. The CDR3 loop spans 14 amino acids. CDR1 is SGHDT, CDR2 YYEEEE, per germline. CDR3 loop: CASTKGAYNQPQHF. The CDR3 DNA reads TGTGCCAGCACAAAGGGGGCTTACAATCAGCCCCAGCATTTT.

The rearrangement uses TRBV7-3 and TRBJ2-3; TRBD1 aligns across 7 bases. The V gene end was trimmed by 0 bases and the J gene end by 0 bases; junction bases not matched to a gene: 6. Per germline, CDR1 SGHTA and CDR2 FQGTGA. The CDR3 is made up of 17 amino acids. The CDR3 bases are TGTGCCAGCAGCTTAACGAGGGACAGTTCGAGCACAGATACGCAGTATTTT. It translates to CASSLTRDSSSTDTQYF. The complete variable domain, with remaining parts taken from reference TRBV7-3 and TRBJ2-3, reads GAGVSQTPSNKVTEKGKYVELRCDPISGHTALYWYRQSLGQGPEFLIYFQGTGAADDSGLPNDRFFAVRPEGSVSTLKIQRTERGDSAVYLCASSLTRDSSSTDTQYFGPGTRLTVL.

The V call is TRBV7-3, the J call TRBJ2-3; 15 bases are shared with TRBD2. There are 19 residues in the CDR3. CDR1 and CDR2 (germline): SGHTA, FQGTGA. V was pared by 3 bases and J by 4 bases, with 11 bases of the junction left unmatched. The CDR3 bases are TGTGCCAGCAGCTTCGTCCCCGGGACTAGCGGGAGGAGGCCAGATACGCAGTATTTT. Translation gives CASSFVPGTSGRRPDTQYF.

The V and J genes are TRBV4-3 and TRBJ2-5; D remains unclear. Germline CDR1 LGHNA, CDR2 YSLEER. V was shortened by 1 base and J by 3 bases, with 12 bases between the two germline ends. The CDR3 contains 15 residues. The CDR3: CASSQGLYLKETQYF. CDR3 nucleotides: TGCGCCAGCAGCCAAGGGTTGTATCTGAAAGAGACCCAGTACTTC.

The rearrangement joins TRBV9 to TRBJ2-7; no clear D gene. Germline V gives CDR1 SGDLS, CDR2 YYNGEE. The CDR3 loop spans 14 amino acids. Trimming left V 0 bases short and J 0 bases short, with 7 bases between. This chain's CDR3 is CASSVGVLSYEQYF. For the CDR3, the DNA is TGTGCCAGCAGCGTAGGTGTTCTCTCCTACGAGCAGTACTTC.

As to this clone: Other DNA variants within this sample encode the same CDR3. The V gene is TRBV18, the J gene TRBJ2-3; D may be TRBD2 (6 bases). The CDR3 sequence is 14 residues long. Germline assignment: CDR1 KGHSH and CDR2 LQKENI. Between the trimmed V and J ends, which lost 2 bases and 0 bases, there was a span of 6 bases. The DNA for the CDR3 is TGTGCCAGCTCACCAGGGGGGAGCACAGATACGCAGTATTTT. Translated: CASSPGGSTDTQYF.

Note on this clone: Other DNA sequences of this sample code for an identical CDR3. This CDR3 is CASSDFYEQYF. Written as DNA, the CDR3 is TGTGCCAGCAGTGACTTTTACGAGCAGTACTTC. This sequence joins TRBV2 and TRBJ2-7; D is uncertain. Trimming cost V 3 bases and J 4 bases, with 4 bases left between them. Germline assignment: CDR1 SNHLY and CDR2 FYNNEI. The CDR3 is 11 residues long.

V is TRBV10-3 and J is TRBJ2-7, with 7 bases lining up with TRBD1. This CDR3 spans 15 amino acids. The V gene's germline CDR1 is ENHRY and CDR2 SYGVKD. The V gene end was trimmed by 2 bases and the J gene end by 1 base; junction bases not matched to a gene: 5. This CDR3 reads CAISEDRVGSYEQYF. The CDR3 bases are TGTGCCATCAGTGAGGACAGGGTGGGGTCCTACGAGCAGTACTTC.

The chain links TRBV14 to TRBJ1-3; D is unclear. Between the trimmed V and J ends, which lost 1 base and 1 base, there was a span of 5 bases. This CDR3 contains 14 residues. Germline-derived CDR1 and CDR2 are SGHDN and FVKESK. CDR3 protein: CASSQATSGNTIYF. The CDR3 bases are TGTGCCAGCAGCCAAGCCACGTCTGGAAACACCATATATTTT.

This clone was recorded a few times. This chain joins TRBV18 and TRBJ1-3; D not certain. Trimming left V 2 bases short and J 2 bases short, with 7 bases between. The CDR3 contains 14 residues. CDR1 and CDR2 (germline): KGHSH, LQKENI. The CDR3 bases are TGTGCCAGCTCACCAGAGGCAGCTGGAAACACCATATATTTT. Translating it yields CASSPEAAGNTIYF.

The rearrangement uses TRBV9 and TRBJ1-1, with D tentatively TRBD1 (5 bases). The V gene lost 4 bases and the J gene lost 1 base, with 11 bases spanning the gap. Per the germline V gene, CDR1 is SGDLS and CDR2 is YYNGEE. The CDR3 spans 14 residues. The CDR3 spells CASSISGGNTEAFF. CDR3 bases: TGTGCCAGCAGCATCTCTGGGGGGAACACTGAAGCTTTCTTT.

J is TRBJ2-2 and V is TRBV18, with 7 positions matching TRBD2. Germline values: CDR1 KGHSH, CDR2 LQKENI. J lost 0 bases, V lost 2 bases, and 6 bases had no gene match. The CDR3 runs to 17 residues. The CDR3 DNA follows: TGTGCCAGCTCACCAGGGTGGCGGGAGACGAACACCGGGGAGCTGTTTTTT. Translating gives CASSPGWRETNTGELFF. Drawing the rest from reference TRBV18 and TRBJ2-2, the complete variable domain is NAGVMQNPRHLVRRRGQEARLRCSPMKGHSHVYWYRQLPEEGLKFMVYLQKENIIDESGMPKERFSAEFPKEGPSILRIQQVVRGDSAAYFCASSPGWRETNTGELFFGEGSRLTVL.

Of note for this clone: Compared with germline, one end of the junction differs, possibly owing to a read error. J is TRBJ2-1 and V is TRBV9; 10 bases fit TRBD2. The CDR3 loop spans 15 amino acids. Per germline, CDR1 SGDLS and CDR2 YYNGEE. CDR3 residues: CASTAASGSYTEQFF. DNA for the CDR3: TGTGCCAGCACCGCAGCTAGCGGGAGTTACACTGAGCAGTTCTTC.

The chain carries TRBV28 and TRBJ1-2, with 11 positions matching TRBD1. The junction had 18 bases not matched to a gene; V was cut back by 4 bases and J by 2 bases. The CDR3 runs to 20 residues. Per germline, CDR1 MDHEN and CDR2 SYDVKM. The CDR3 bases are TGTGCCAGCAGTTGGCGGAGGTTTAGGACAGGGGGCTGGAAGAACTATGGCTACACCTTC. This translates into CASSWRRFRTGGWKNYGYTF.

The chain employs TRBV5-5 and TRBJ1-3; D is perhaps TRBD1 (6 bases). Germline V gene lookup returns CDR1 SGHKS and CDR2 YYEKEE (reference sequence). The CDR3 is 18 amino acids. Trimming removed 0 bases from V and 3 bases from J, with 19 bases in between. The CDR3 is CASSLANDRLLFGNTIYF. CDR3 nucleotide sequence: TGTGCCAGCAGCTTGGCGAACGACAGGCTCCTATTTGGAAACACCATATATTTT.

The chain uses TRBV2 and TRBJ2-3; 9 bases line up with TRBD2. The CDR3 consists of 13 residues. Germline V gene data show CDR1 as SNHLY and CDR2 as FYNNEI. V lost 8 bases, J lost 5 bases, and 5 bases stayed unmatched. The CDR3 here is CASRREGQDTQYF. DNA for the CDR3: TGTGCCAGCCGGCGGGAGGGCCAAGATACGCAGTATTTT.

The chain joins TRBV7-2 to TRBJ2-1; 12 bases are a match to TRBD2. Germline-derived CDR1 and CDR2 are SGHTA and FQGNSA. After removal of 4 bases from V and 10 bases from J, the junction contained 8 bases not matched to a gene. The CDR3 loop spans 15 amino acids. The CDR3, as DNA: TGTGCCAGCAGCTCTAGACTAGCGGGAGTGGTGGAGCAGTTCTTC. This codes for CASSSRLAGVVEQFF.

The table lists this clone with a count of one. V and J are TRBV15 and TRBJ2-3; D perhaps matches TRBD2 (5 bases). Germline CDR1 reads LNHNV; CDR2 reads YYDKDF (reference sequence). The CDR3 contains 12 residues. With 5 bases removed from V and 11 bases from J, the gap between germline ends came to 14 bases. The CDR3 sequence is CATSPRWGEQYF. The CDR3 DNA reads as TGTGCCACCAGCCCACGCTGGGGAGAGCAGTATTTT.

The chain joins TRBV27 to TRBJ2-7; D is ambiguous. Trimming removed 1 base at V and 2 bases at J, with 12 bases between. This CDR3 contains 15 residues. CDR1 and CDR2 (germline): MNHEY, SMNVEV (reference sequence). The CDR3 sequence: CASSLFYGRTYEQYF. CDR3 bases: TGTGCCAGCAGTTTATTTTACGGGCGAACCTACGAGCAGTACTTC.

This clone was seen just once. The CDR3 reads CASSRTGDLYEQYF. CDR3 coding DNA: TGTGCCAGCAGTCGGACAGGGGACCTCTACGAGCAGTACTTC. The genes are TRBV11-3 and TRBJ2-7, with 9 positions matching TRBD1. There are 14 residues in the CDR3. Germline lookup yields CDR1 SGHNT and CDR2 YENEEA. Unmatched junction bases numbered 6, after V lost 6 bases and J lost 3 bases.